This entry lists 24 T cell receptor beta chains sequenced from one sample in a study of cytomegalovirus exposure and HLA in healthy donors. The PCR was carried out with 60 Vbeta primers and 13 Jbeta primers. Libraries were prepared by immunoSEQ multiplex PCR; TCRdb keeps only in-frame clonotypes and omits some of them. The sample records 200,000 or so clones, 60% to 80% being singletons. The sample taken for sequencing was PBMCs. These receptors were taken from a woman in her 30s in good health and CMV-seronegative.

The chain carries TRBV6-5 and TRBJ1-2, with D maybe TRBD1 (5 bases). The germline CDR1 and CDR2 sequences are MNHEY and SVGAGI. This CDR3 is 14 amino acids long. V was cut by 0 bases and J by 8 bases, with 13 bases left in between. The CDR3 sequence: CASSYSAGIGGYTF. Written as DNA, the CDR3 is TGTGCCAGCAGTTACTCGGCAGGGATAGGGGGCTACACCTTC.

This clone is a singleton in its sample. This CDR3 reads CASSLVGYEQYF. CDR3 nucleotide sequence: TGTGCCAGCAGCTTGGTGGGCTACGAGCAGTACTTC. The V call is TRBV5-6, the J call TRBJ2-5, with no clear D. The tail of the sequence fits TRBJ2-7 better, so the J call may be wrong. The CDR3 covers 12 residues. The germline CDR1 and CDR2 sequences are SGHDT and YYEEEE.

The chain joins TRBV5-1 to TRBJ1-6; 7 nucleotides agree with TRBD1. CDR1 and CDR2 from the germline V gene are SGHRS and YFSETQ. The CDR3 is made up of 15 amino acids. The junction had 5 bases not matched to a gene; V was cut back by 4 bases and J by 4 bases. CDR3 DNA: TGCGCCAGCAGCACCGGACAGGTATATAATTCACCCCTCCACTTT. Its translation is CASSTGQVYNSPLHF.

The chain couples TRBV6-1 to TRBJ1-3; D is unclear. There are 14 residues in the CDR3. V was pared by 7 bases and J by 0 bases, with 10 bases between. Germline V gene lookup returns CDR1 MNHNS and CDR2 SASEGT. CDR3 nucleotides: TGTGCCAGCACCCAGTTTCACTCTGGAAACACCATATATTTT. Protein sequence: CASTQFHSGNTIYF.

The rearrangement joins TRBV7-2 to TRBJ1-5; no reliable D call. V was clipped by 1 base and J by 7 bases, with 17 bases between them. The CDR3 has 16 amino acids. From germline, CDR1 is SGHTA and CDR2 FQGNSA. CDR3: CASSLDNPGLGQPQHF. For the CDR3, the DNA is TGTGCCAGCAGCTTAGACAATCCGGGGTTGGGGCAGCCCCAGCATTTT.

V and J are TRBV28 and TRBJ1-1; 10 bases align to TRBD1. With 2 bases clipped from V and 7 bases from J, the junction kept 4 bases outside the gene matches. The CDR3 loop spans 14 amino acids. CDR1 MDHEN and CDR2 SYDVKM come from the germline V gene. CDR3 DNA sequence: TGTGCCAGCAGTTTACTGGGACAGGGGATTGAAGCTTTCTTT. Protein: CASSLLGQGIEAFF.

The CDR3 region is CASSLLRDSSYEQYF. CDR3 sequence (DNA): TGTGCCAGCAGCCTACTCCGGGACAGCTCCTACGAGCAGTACTTC. The chain recombines TRBV11-2 with TRBJ2-7, with 7 bases aligning to TRBD1. This CDR3 has 15 amino acids. V shed 5 bases, J shed 0 bases, and the junction held 7 bases outside the gene matches. Germline V CDR1 and CDR2: SGHAT, FQNNGV.

V usage is TRBV18 and J usage is TRBJ2-2, with D tentatively TRBD1 (5 bases). Between the trimmed V and J ends, which lost 2 bases and 0 bases, there was a span of 7 bases. CDR3 size: 15 residues. Germline CDR1 and CDR2: KGHSH and LQKENI. The CDR3 here is CASSPDRTNTGELFF. The CDR3 coding sequence is TGTGCCAGCTCACCAGACAGAACGAACACCGGGGAGCTGTTTTTT.

CDR3 coding DNA: TGCGCCAGCAGTCAATCCGCCAGGGGGTCTCGTAACACCATATATTTT. Protein product: CASSQSARGSRNTIYF. The chain joins TRBV23-1 to TRBJ1-3, with 7 positions matching TRBD1. TRBV23-1 is assigned to the ORF class and has an uncertain function. J gave up 7 bases and V 0 bases, and 9 bases lay outside the gene matches. CDR3 length: 16 residues.

V usage is TRBV27 and J usage is TRBJ2-1, with TRBD1 matching over 7 bases. V was pared by 5 bases and J by 5 bases, with 6 bases of the junction left unmatched. Per the germline V gene, CDR1 is MNHEY and CDR2 is SMNVEV (reference sequence). The CDR3 is made up of 14 amino acids. The CDR3 DNA reads TGTGCCAGCAGTATTCGACAGGGTAACAATGAGCAGTTCTTC. Protein: CASSIRQGNNEQFF.

The chain combines TRBV7-6 with TRBJ2-3, with 11 bases identical to TRBD2. CDR1 SGHVS and CDR2 FNYEAQ come from the germline V gene. The CDR3 sequence is 18 residues long. After removal of 4 bases from V and 1 base from J, the junction contained 10 bases not matched to a gene. The CDR3 DNA follows: TGTGCCAGCAGCTCAAGAACCCGGACTAGCGGGCGCACAGATACGCAGTATTTT. Translating it yields CASSSRTRTSGRTDTQYF.

The chain has TRBV5-1 and TRBJ2-2; 12 nucleotides align to TRBD2. CDR1 SGHRS and CDR2 YFSETQ come from the germline V gene. V was pared by 1 base and J by 3 bases, with 7 bases of the junction left unmatched. The CDR3 loop spans 18 amino acids. The CDR3 coding sequence is TGCGCCAGCAGCTTGTCTCTAGCGGGAGGGCTTGACACCGGGGAGCTGTTTTTT. Its translation: CASSLSLAGGLDTGELFF. The entire variable domain, with the rest obtained from reference TRBV5-1 and TRBJ2-2, is as follows: KAGVTQTPRYLIKTRGQQVTLSCSPISGHRSVSWYQQTPGQGLQFLFEYFSETQRNKGNFPGRFSGRQFSNSRSEMNVSTLELGDSALYLCASSLSLAGGLDTGELFFGEGSRLTVL.

The chain has TRBV7-2 and TRBJ2-7; D remains unclear. Germline-derived CDR1 and CDR2 are SGHTA and FQGNSA. The CDR3 length is 12 residues. V was cut by 4 bases and J by 6 bases, with 10 bases left in between. DNA of the CDR3: TGTGCCAGCAGCTCGCCCACTGGCGAGCAGTACTTC. Translating it yields CASSSPTGEQYF.

Comments on this clone: The same CDR3 can be traced to other DNA sequences in this sample. DNA of the CDR3: TGTGCCAGCAGTTCCTTATCCTCCTACAATGAGCAGTTCTTC. The encoded protein is CASSSLSSYNEQFF. This chain joins TRBV27 and TRBJ2-1; D unresolved. V was shortened by 4 bases and J by 0 bases, with 7 bases between the two germline ends. Germline lookup yields CDR1 MNHEY and CDR2 SMNVEV (reference sequence). The CDR3 is made up of 14 amino acids.

This clone came up once. This chain joins TRBV2 and TRBJ1-4; 8 bases align to TRBD1. This CDR3 has 14 residues. Germline V lookup: CDR1 SNHLY, CDR2 FYNNEI. V shed 7 bases and J 3 bases; nucleotides not matched to a gene: 4. The CDR3 DNA follows: TGTGCCAGCAAACAGGGGGAAGCTAATGAAAAACTGTTTTTT. As protein: CASKQGEANEKLFF.

The chain uses TRBV5-6 and TRBJ1-4, with a possible D match to TRBD1 (5 bases). With 3 bases removed from V and 3 bases from J, the gap between germline ends came to 9 bases. Germline V gives CDR1 SGHDT, CDR2 YYEEEE. This CDR3 region has 14 residues. CDR3 loop: CASSSRAPNEKLFF. In nucleotides, the CDR3 is TGTGCCAGCAGCTCCAGGGCACCTAATGAAAAACTGTTTTTT.

This chain joins TRBV5-5 and TRBJ1-5; tentatively, D is TRBD1 (5 bases). Trimming stripped 3 bases from V and 3 bases from J, with 13 bases between. Looked up from germline, CDR1 is SGHKS and CDR2 is YYEKEE (reference sequence). This CDR3 comprises 15 residues. The CDR3 DNA sequence: TGTGCCAGCAGCTCAAGGGCAGGGTACAATCAGCCCCAGCATTTT. This sequence encodes CASSSRAGYNQPQHF.

J is TRBJ2-1 and V is TRBV5-5; a possible D gene is TRBD2 (5 bases). Germline V gene data show CDR1 as SGHKS and CDR2 as YYEKEE (reference sequence). The CDR3 contains 15 residues. V was clipped by 2 bases and J by 5 bases, with 14 bases between them. The CDR3 DNA sequence: TGTGCCAGCAGCTTCGAGGGCCCTCCTAACAATGAGCAGTTCTTC. Its translation: CASSFEGPPNNEQFF.

The chain links TRBV7-2 to TRBJ1-5; 8 nucleotides agree with TRBD1. V was pared by 5 bases and J by 7 bases, with 4 bases of the junction left unmatched. Per the germline V gene, CDR1 is SGHTA and CDR2 is FQGNSA. The length of the CDR3 is 13 residues. The DNA for the CDR3 is TGTGCCAGCAGCCTCAGGGGGCGACAGCCCCAGCATTTT. It specifies CASSLRGRQPQHF.

The rearrangement links TRBV30 to TRBJ2-4, with D possibly matching TRBD2 (5 bases). The length of the CDR3 is 11 residues. Germline V gene data show CDR1 as GTSNPN and CDR2 as SVGIG (reference sequence). V was shortened by 1 base and J by 11 bases, with 9 bases between the two germline ends. The CDR3 sequence is CAWSGGDLQYF. CDR3 bases: TGTGCCTGGAGTGGGGGAGACCTTCAGTACTTC.

V gene TRBV5-6 combines with J gene TRBJ2-2; a weak D match, TRBD2 (6 bases). Trimming removed 3 bases at V and 0 bases at J, with 12 bases between. CDR1 is SGHDT and CDR2 is YYEEEE in the germline V gene. This CDR3 is built from 16 residues. The CDR3 sequence is CASSSRDSPNTGELFF. The CDR3 DNA reads TGTGCCAGCAGCTCCAGGGACTCACCGAACACCGGGGAGCTGTTTTTT.

The rearrangement links TRBV15 to TRBJ1-5, with 7 bases matching TRBD1. Germline trimming cut 2 bases from V and 2 bases from J; bases unmatched to any gene: 6. From germline, CDR1 is LNHNV and CDR2 YYDKDF (reference sequence). This CDR3 region has 16 residues. The chain's CDR3 is CATSRRQGMGNQPQHF. The CDR3 bases are TGTGCCACCAGCAGAAGACAGGGAATGGGCAATCAGCCCCAGCATTTT.

The chain has TRBV13 and TRBJ2-3, with a weak D call TRBD2 (6 bases). The length of the CDR3 is 15 residues. V was trimmed by 2 bases and J by 6 bases, leaving 15 bases between them. Germline CDR1 is PRHDT and CDR2 is FYEKMQ (reference sequence). Here the CDR3 DNA reads TGTGCCAGCAGCTTACCCATCGGAGGGTCTGATACGCAGTATTTT. This encodes CASSLPIGGSDTQYF.

The V call is TRBV6-1, the J call TRBJ2-1, with 12 bases aligning to TRBD2. Germline CDR1 and CDR2: MNHNS and SASEGT. The CDR3 has 14 amino acids. J gave up 9 bases and V 6 bases, and 6 bases lay outside the gene matches. The DNA of the CDR3 is TGTGCCAGCAGAGGACTAGCGGGGTTTGGTGAGCAGTTCTTC. Its translation: CASRGLAGFGEQFF.